This entry concerns a single T cell receptor (beta chain). The antigen is unknown. Germline V lookup: CDR1 MNHEY, CDR2 SVGAGI. CDR3 length: 19 residues. V dropped 4 bases and J dropped 0 bases, with 22 bases sitting between them. These data are taken from a study of tumor and adjacent non-tumor tissue in lung cancer. Regarding the study as a whole: Tumor tissue had significantly higher TCR diversity than normal lung. Tumor repertoires had a smaller top 100 clone share than normal lung. Higher tumor TCR diversity was associated with shorter survival.

This sample's RNA came from whole unsorted tissue. Donors were chemotherapy-naive, newly diagnosed lung cancer surgical patients in China, August–late 2014. The library came from three nested PCR rounds adapted from ARM-PCR protocols. One entry per CDR3 protein, called by TCRdb with MiXCR from the multiplex PCR reads. The data contain about 93,000 distinct CDR3 sequences, around 64% of them seen just once; the ten biggest clones take up around 20%. The sample taken for sequencing was lung tumor tissue. This clonotype was obtained from a man in his sixties with non-small cell lung cancer. This chain links TRBV6-5 with TRBJ1-5; D unclear. The CDR3 bases are TGTGCCAGCAGTTCAAGTCGGGCCTTACGGTGGAATAGCAATCAGCCCCAGCATTTT. Residues: CASSSSRALRWNSNQPQHF.